These T cell receptor beta chains were read from a single sample in a study of blood T cells in healthy people across ages. TCRdb recomputed calls from the 5' RACE reads with MiXCR, one row per CDR3 protein. The data contain 1.5 million to 2 million distinct CDR3 sequences, around 50% of them singletons. The sequencing sample was made of blood. The receptors shown here come from a woman aged 40 to 49 in good health. Each CDR3 is given with its conserved first and last residue. Each record gives: V gene, J gene, clone size, D gene, CDR3 DNA, CDR3 protein. D genes are given only for firm matches. Rows may omit the clone size; those that give it use once, few, many or a size class.

v_gene: TRBV9; j_gene: TRBJ2-1; abundance: few; d_gene: NA; CDR3nt: TGTGCCAGCAGCGTAGCGGGGGCAACCTACAATGAGCAGTTCTTC; CDR3aa: CASSVAGATYNEQFF
v_gene: TRBV7-8; j_gene: TRBJ2-3; abundance: NA; d_gene: TRBD2; CDR3nt: TGTGCCAGCAGCTTCCCACTAGCGGGGGCCCCCACAGATACGCAGTATTTT; CDR3aa: CASSFPLAGAPTDTQYF
v_gene: TRBV2; j_gene: TRBJ1-5; abundance: NA; d_gene: NA; CDR3nt: TGTGCCAGCAGTGAAAAGGGTTTGAGCAATCAGCCCCAGCATTTT; CDR3aa: CASSEKGLSNQPQHF
v_gene: TRBV6-6; j_gene: TRBJ1-2; abundance: few; d_gene: TRBD1; CDR3nt: TGTGCCAGCAGTTCCGGAAACGGACAGGGGGCCAGCGGCTACACCTTC; CDR3aa: CASSSGNGQGASGYTF
v_gene: TRBV29-1; j_gene: TRBJ1-2; abundance: NA; d_gene: TRBD1; CDR3nt: TGCAGCGTTGAATGGGGACAGGGGGCGCGGTGGGATGGCTACACCTTC; CDR3aa: CSVEWGQGARWDGYTF
v_gene: TRBV6-2/TRBV6-3; j_gene: TRBJ2-7; abundance: few; d_gene: NA; CDR3nt: TGTGCCAGCAGTTACTCGGCCCACGAGCAGTACTTC; CDR3aa: CASSYSAHEQYF
v_gene: TRBV6-5; j_gene: TRBJ1-1; abundance: once; d_gene: NA; CDR3nt: TGTGCCAGCAGCCAACAGGGTAATGAAGCTTTCTTT; CDR3aa: CASSQQGNEAFF
v_gene: TRBV29-1; j_gene: TRBJ2-1; abundance: NA; d_gene: TRBD2; CDR3nt: TGCAGCCTGACTGGCGGGGGGTTGGTGCAGTTCTTC; CDR3aa: CSLTGGGLVQFF
v_gene: TRBV13; j_gene: TRBJ2-1; abundance: NA; d_gene: TRBD2; CDR3nt: TGTGCCAGCAGCCTGGGACTAGCGGGGGCTCAGGAGCAGTTCTTC; CDR3aa: CASSLGLAGAQEQFF
v_gene: TRBV3-1; j_gene: TRBJ1-4; abundance: NA; d_gene: NA; CDR3nt: TGTGCCAGCAGCCAAGACGTTGTCTGGGCCGAAAAACTGTTTTTT; CDR3aa: CASSQDVVWAEKLFF
v_gene: TRBV13; j_gene: TRBJ1-6; abundance: NA; d_gene: NA; CDR3nt: TGTGCCAGCAGCTTAGAGGAGTATAATTCACCCCTCCACTTT; CDR3aa: CASSLEEYNSPLHF
v_gene: TRBV6-2/TRBV6-3; j_gene: TRBJ2-1; abundance: NA; d_gene: NA; CDR3nt: TGTGCCAGCACTAAGGACAGCCTCTACAATGAGCAGTTCTTC; CDR3aa: CASTKDSLYNEQFF
v_gene: TRBV5-1; j_gene: TRBJ1-6; abundance: NA; d_gene: NA; CDR3nt: TGCGCCAGCAGCTTAAACGGCCCGAATTCACCCCTCCACTTT; CDR3aa: CASSLNGPNSPLHF
v_gene: TRBV3-1; j_gene: TRBJ2-1; abundance: NA; d_gene: NA; CDR3nt: TGTGCCAGCAGCCAAGTTGGGAGGACCCAGTTCTTC; CDR3aa: CASSQVGRTQFF
v_gene: TRBV27; j_gene: TRBJ2-7; abundance: NA; d_gene: NA; CDR3nt: TGTGCCAGCAGTAATGACGACAGGTTTATGGACGAGCAGTACTTC; CDR3aa: CASSNDDRFMDEQYF
v_gene: TRBV12-3/TRBV12-4; j_gene: TRBJ2-1; abundance: NA; d_gene: NA; CDR3nt: TGTGCCAGCAGACGAACTAGCAATGAGCAGTTCTTC; CDR3aa: CASRRTSNEQFF
v_gene: TRBV7-8; j_gene: TRBJ2-5; abundance: NA; d_gene: TRBD2; CDR3nt: TGTGCCAGCGGGGGGGAGACCCGGTACTTC; CDR3aa: CASGGETRYF
v_gene: TRBV29-1; j_gene: TRBJ2-7; abundance: few; d_gene: NA; CDR3nt: TGCAGCGTCATCAGTAACTCCTACGAGCAGTACTTC; CDR3aa: CSVISNSYEQYF
v_gene: TRBV19; j_gene: TRBJ2-1; abundance: NA; d_gene: NA; CDR3nt: TGTGCCAGTAGTCGGGACCCTAAGGTTTTAGAGCAGTTCTTC; CDR3aa: CASSRDPKVLEQFF
v_gene: TRBV4-2; j_gene: TRBJ1-2; abundance: NA; d_gene: TRBD1; CDR3nt: TGTGCCAGCAGCCCAGGGGGCAAGCAAAACTATGGCTACACCTTC; CDR3aa: CASSPGGKQNYGYTF
v_gene: TRBV21-1; j_gene: TRBJ2-4; abundance: NA; d_gene: NA; CDR3nt: TGTGCCAGCAGCAGTGCGGGGGGCCCCCGAATAAACATTCAGTACTTC; CDR3aa: CASSSAGGPRINIQYF
v_gene: TRBV7-2; j_gene: TRBJ2-1; abundance: NA; d_gene: NA; CDR3nt: TGTGCCAGCAGGTCCCGCACGGGTGAGCAGTTCTTC; CDR3aa: CASRSRTGEQFF
v_gene: TRBV7-9; j_gene: TRBJ2-5; abundance: once; d_gene: TRBD2; CDR3nt: TGTGCCAGCAGCTCTCCGACTAGCCGAGAGACCCAGTACTTC; CDR3aa: CASSSPTSRETQYF
v_gene: TRBV29-1; j_gene: TRBJ2-3; abundance: few; d_gene: TRBD2; CDR3nt: TGCAGCGGGGAGGGGACTAGCACAGATACGCAGTATTTT; CDR3aa: CSGEGTSTDTQYF
v_gene: TRBV4-3; j_gene: TRBJ1-2; abundance: NA; d_gene: NA; CDR3nt: TGCGCCAGCAGCCGCGCCGAGGGGGGTAGTAACTATGGCTACACCTTC; CDR3aa: CASSRAEGGSNYGYTF
v_gene: TRBV6-5; j_gene: TRBJ2-5; abundance: few; d_gene: NA; CDR3nt: TGTGCCAGCAGTTACTCCCGCACGTCGGGACGGCAGTACTTC; CDR3aa: CASSYSRTSGRQYF
v_gene: TRBV5-1; j_gene: TRBJ1-1; abundance: NA; d_gene: NA; CDR3nt: TGCGCCAGCAGCCCCCCGGGACACTCAAACACTGAAGCTTTCTTT; CDR3aa: CASSPPGHSNTEAFF
v_gene: TRBV7-9; j_gene: TRBJ1-2; abundance: NA; d_gene: TRBD1; CDR3nt: TGTGCCAGCATAAAACAGGGGGGCTATGGCTACACCTTC; CDR3aa: CASIKQGGYGYTF
v_gene: TRBV29-1; j_gene: TRBJ2-5; abundance: NA; d_gene: TRBD1; CDR3nt: TGCAGCGTTGAACGAGGGACAGGGGGAAAGACCCAGTACTTC; CDR3aa: CSVERGTGGKTQYF
v_gene: TRBV12-3/TRBV12-4; j_gene: TRBJ1-5; abundance: few; d_gene: TRBD1; CDR3nt: TGTGCCAGCAGGGGACAGGGTGTGGGTACGCAGCCCCAGCATTTT; CDR3aa: CASRGQGVGTQPQHF
v_gene: TRBV10-3; j_gene: TRBJ2-5; abundance: few; d_gene: NA; CDR3nt: TGTGCCATCAGCGTACAGCGATTGCAAGAGACCCAGTACTTC; CDR3aa: CAISVQRLQETQYF